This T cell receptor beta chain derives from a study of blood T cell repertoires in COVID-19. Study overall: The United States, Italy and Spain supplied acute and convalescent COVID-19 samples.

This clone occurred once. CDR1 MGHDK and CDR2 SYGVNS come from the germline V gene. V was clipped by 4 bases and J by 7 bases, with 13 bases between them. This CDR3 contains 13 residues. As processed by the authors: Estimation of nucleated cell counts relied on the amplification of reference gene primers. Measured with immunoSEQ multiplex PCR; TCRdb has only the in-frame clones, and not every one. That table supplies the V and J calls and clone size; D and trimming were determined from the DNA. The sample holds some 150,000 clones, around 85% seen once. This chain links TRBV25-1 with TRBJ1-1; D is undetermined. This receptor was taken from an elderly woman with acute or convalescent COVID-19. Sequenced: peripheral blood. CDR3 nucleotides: TGTGCCAGCAGTGCCTACAGAGACCTTGAAGCTTTCTTT. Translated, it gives CASSAYRDLEAFF.